The sequence of this T cell receptor beta chain was determined in a study of tumor T cells in aggressive B-cell lymphoma. Profiling relied on immunoSEQ multiplex PCR, and the TCRdb table lists in-frame clones only, not all of them. The table includes some 530 clones, roughly 87% detected once. Germline CDR1 reads KGHSH; CDR2 reads LQKENI. The CDR3 is made up of 17 amino acids. V lost 2 bases and J lost 2; bases outside the gene matches: 11. The source is an adult with diffuse large B cell lymphoma. Sequencing was carried out using tumor tissue. The chain has TRBV18 and TRBJ2-7; TRBD1 aligns across 8 bases. CDR3 DNA sequence: TGTGCCAGCTCACCAGGACTGGGACAGGCAAAAACCTACGAGCAGTACTTC. It translates to CASSPGLGQAKTYEQYF.